This TCR beta chain was profiled in a study of blood T cell repertoires in COVID-19. Assay used: immunoSEQ multiplex PCR; TCRdb lists only in-frame clones, some missing. In the table there are some 71,000 clones, 81% of which are singletons. Germline V gives CDR1 MNHEY, CDR2 SVGAGI. The CDR3 totals 15 residues. Germline trimming cut 1 base from V and 5 bases from J; bases unmatched to any gene: 4. Sequenced: peripheral blood. The source of this sequence is a woman aged 70-85 years with acute or convalescent COVID-19. This chain uses TRBV6-5 with TRBJ2-1; the match to TRBD2 covers 8 bases. The CDR3: CASSYFQRGNNEQFF. The CDR3 DNA sequence: TGTGCCAGCAGTTACTTCCAGCGGGGGAACAATGAGCAGTTCTTC.